Listed below are T cell receptor beta chains from one sample, sequenced in a study of identical twins. TCRdb processed the 5' RACE reads anew with MiXCR; each CDR3 protein has one entry. The table records roughly 710,000 distinct CDR3 sequences, roughly 6% of them present only once. Source material: naive T cells sorted from blood. The receptors originated from a man between 18 and 35 years old in good health. Both conserved end residues are part of each CDR3. A D gene is named only where the DNA matches it firmly. Clone size is stated in some rows and not others, as once, few, many or a class when expanded.

many	16	TRBV12-3/TRBV12-4	TRBJ2-1	TRBD2	TGTGCCAGCAGTCTGACTAGCGGGAGGTTCTGGGCCCCACCGGCCTTC	CASSLTSGRFWAPPAF
many	15	TRBV29-1	TRBJ2-7	TRBD2	TGCAGCGTTGAAGAATTCACTAGCGGGAGCCCCGAGCAGTACTTC	CSVEEFTSGSPEQYF
many	9	TRBV20-1	TRBJ1-2	TRBD1	TGCAGAGGGGGCCGTGGCTACACCTTC	CRGGRGYTF
NA	16	TRBV6-1	TRBJ2-2	NA	TGTGCCAGCAGAGGGGGACCTACAGGTTACACCGGGGAGCTGTTTTTT	CASRGGPTGYTGELFF
once	14	TRBV6-1	TRBJ2-7	TRBD2	TGTGCCAGCAGCCCTAGCGGGAGCACCTACGAGCAGTACTTC	CASSPSGSTYEQYF
many	12	TRBV6-5	TRBJ2-7	NA	TGTGCCGCCTCTCCCGGGGGTTTGGAGCAGTACTTC	CAASPGGLEQYF
NA	15	TRBV9	TRBJ2-7	NA	TGTGCCAGCAGCGTAGGGGCGTCCGGCACCTACGAGCAGTACTTC	CASSVGASGTYEQYF
NA	13	TRBV6-6	TRBJ2-4	NA	TGTGCCGGGGCCGGGGTAGCCAAAAACATTCAGTACTTC	CAGAGVAKNIQYF
many	10	TRBV29-1	TRBJ2-1	NA	TGCAGCGGGGGATTCAATGAGCAGTTCTTC	CSGGFNEQFF
many	15	TRBV12-3/TRBV12-4	TRBJ1-1	TRBD1	TGTGCCAGCAGTTGGGGACAGGGGGCGAACACTGAAGCTTTCTTT	CASSWGQGANTEAFF
many	15	TRBV10-3	TRBJ1-3	NA	TGTGCCATCAACTCCAACCAGGGAGGTGGAAACACCATATATTTT	CAINSNQGGGNTIYF
many	14	TRBV12-3/TRBV12-4	TRBJ2-1	NA	TGTGCCAGCAGTTTACGGCAGGCCTACAATGAGCAGTTCTTC	CASSLRQAYNEQFF
NA	16	TRBV7-6	TRBJ2-7	TRBD2	TGTGCCAGCAGCGAGATTAAGGTGGGAGGGCCCTACGAGCAGTACTTC	CASSEIKVGGPYEQYF
few	16	TRBV15	TRBJ2-3	NA	TGTGCCACCAGCAGAGATCCAGCGCCTAGCACAGATACGCAGTATTTT	CATSRDPAPSTDTQYF
many	16	TRBV4-1	TRBJ1-6	NA	TGCGCCAGCAGCCAATTTGGGGTTGGAGATAATTCACCCCTCCACTTT	CASSQFGVGDNSPLHF
many	16	TRBV6-5	TRBJ2-1	TRBD2	TGTGCCAGCAGTTACCCGGCTGCGGGGGGAAATAATGAGCAGTTCTTC	CASSYPAAGGNNEQFF
many	15	TRBV24-1	TRBJ2-3	TRBD1	TGTGCCACCAGTGACCCGGACAGGGATGGAGATACGCAGTATTTT	CATSDPDRDGDTQYF
many	13	TRBV5-5	TRBJ2-7	NA	TGTGCCAGCAGCTTAGGCCAGCCCGGCGAGCAGTACTTC	CASSLGQPGEQYF
few	18	TRBV4-1	TRBJ1-1	NA	TGCGCCAGCAGCCAAGATGGATTGGGGTCCTTCCAGAACACTGAAGCTTTCTTT	CASSQDGLGSFQNTEAFF
NA	15	TRBV3-1	TRBJ1-2	NA	TGTGCCAGCAGCCAAGGGGGCGCGGAATCTCAAGGCTACACCTTC	CASSQGGAESQGYTF
NA	14	TRBV27	TRBJ2-7	NA	TGTGCCAGCTCTCCCCTTTGGACCCCCTACGAGCAGTACTTC	CASSPLWTPYEQYF
many	16	TRBV7-9	TRBJ2-3	TRBD2	TGTGCCAGCAGCTCCGGGACTAGCGGGAGAACAGATACGCAGTATTTT	CASSSGTSGRTDTQYF
many	11	TRBV20-1	TRBJ1-1	NA	TGCAGCCCCCGGGGAGACACTGAAGCTTTCTTT	CSPRGDTEAFF
many	16	TRBV29-1	TRBJ1-2	NA	TGCGTTTGCGTGGAAGCGGGGGGCGAGCTTGGCTACGGCTACACCTTC	CVCVEAGGELGYGYTF
few	16	TRBV28	TRBJ2-7	TRBD2	TGTGCCAGCAGTTTTCCCTTGGGGGGAGGGTCCTACGAGCAGTACTTC	CASSFPLGGGSYEQYF
NA	14	TRBV5-1	TRBJ2-5	NA	TGCGCCAGCAGCGACGGGACGGGTCTGGAGACCCAGTACTTC	CASSDGTGLETQYF
many	14	TRBV6-2/TRBV6-3	TRBJ1-2	TRBD1	TGTGCCAGCATTCCCTCCGGGACAGGGACCCGCTACACCTTC	CASIPSGTGTRYTF
NA	15	TRBV24-1	TRBJ2-5	TRBD2	TGTGCCACCAGTGACCCGGGACTAGAAGGCGAGACCCAGTACTTC	CATSDPGLEGETQYF
NA	14	TRBV20-1	TRBJ1-1	TRBD1	TGCAGTGCTGCATACAGGGGGGCGAACACTGAAGCTTTCTTT	CSAAYRGANTEAFF
few	15	TRBV12-3/TRBV12-4	TRBJ1-2	NA	TGTGCCAGCAGTTTAATAGTCGGGGGATTTGGTGGCTACACCTTC	CASSLIVGGFGGYTF
NA	15	TRBV20-1	TRBJ1-1	NA	TGCAGTGCTAGAGTTATCGACAGATTGAACACTGAAGCTTTCTTT	CSARVIDRLNTEAFF
many	17	TRBV6-2/TRBV6-3	TRBJ1-1	NA	TGTGCCAGCAGTTACGTGGGGACGGACTTGTTGGGCACTGAAGCTTTCTTT	CASSYVGTDLLGTEAFF
few	12	TRBV3-1	TRBJ2-1	NA	TGTGCCAGCAGCCAAGCGAATCTAGCTGAATTCTTC	CASSQANLAEFF
NA	13	TRBV20-1	TRBJ2-1	NA	TGCAGTGCGAGGGACCCACACACCACCGAGCAGTTCTTC	CSARDPHTTEQFF
few	17	TRBV7-9	TRBJ2-5	NA	TGTGCCAGCAGTCCGACGGCTGGCGGCTTTATCCAAGAGACCCAGTACTTC	CASSPTAGGFIQETQYF
many	16	TRBV5-1	TRBJ2-1	NA	TGCGCCAGCAGCGGCAGATGGGCGAGCTCCTACAATGAGCAGTTCTTC	CASSGRWASSYNEQFF
many	15	TRBV20-1	TRBJ2-7	TRBD2	TGCAGTGCTCTCCGCAGCGGGAGAACCCCCCACGAGCAGTACTTC	CSALRSGRTPHEQYF
few	15	TRBV20-1	TRBJ2-1	TRBD2	TGCAGTGCTAGTGGGACTAGCGACTCCTACAATGAGCAGTTCTTC	CSASGTSDSYNEQFF
NA	16	TRBV21-1	TRBJ1-5	NA	TGTGCCAGCAGCCCCTGGACAGGGCTTAGCAATCAGCCCCAGCATTTT	CASSPWTGLSNQPQHF
NA	15	TRBV6-2/TRBV6-3	TRBJ1-5	TRBD1	TGTGCCAGCAGTTACGCCGGGACAGGGGATCAGCCCCAGCATTTT	CASSYAGTGDQPQHF
many	15	TRBV12-3/TRBV12-4	TRBJ2-3	TRBD2	TGTGCCAGCAGTCAACTAGCGGGAGGCACAGATACGCAGTATTTT	CASSQLAGGTDTQYF
many	15	TRBV12-3/TRBV12-4	TRBJ2-1	NA	TGTGCCAGCAGTTTATTTAAGGGCTCCTACAATGAGCAGTTCTTC	CASSLFKGSYNEQFF
few	14	TRBV29-1	TRBJ2-7	TRBD1	TGCAGCGTTGAAGACGGGACAGGGGGTCCTATTCGGTACTTC	CSVEDGTGGPIRYF
many	13	TRBV29-1	TRBJ2-3	NA	TGCAGCGTTGATGGTAGGGGAGGAGATACGCAGTATTTT	CSVDGRGGDTQYF
few	14	TRBV7-2	TRBJ2-3	NA	TGTGCCAGCAGCTTGGAAGCATATGGAGATACGCAGTATTTT	CASSLEAYGDTQYF
NA	16	TRBV20-1	TRBJ1-1	TRBD1	TGCAGTGCTAGAGTTGGACAGGGCCACATGAACACTGAAGCTTTCTTT	CSARVGQGHMNTEAFF
many	14	TRBV4-2	TRBJ2-3	TRBD1	TGTGCCAGCAGCCAGGACAGGGGTGGAGATACGCAGTATTTT	CASSQDRGGDTQYF
many	14	TRBV3-1	TRBJ2-7	TRBD2	TGTGCCAGCAGCCAAGGGCTAGCGGTCTACGAGCAGTACTTC	CASSQGLAVYEQYF
NA	12	TRBV12-3/TRBV12-4	TRBJ1-5	NA	TGTGCCAGCAGTATCGACCTTCAGCCCCAGCATTTT	CASSIDLQPQHF
few	15	TRBV7-8	TRBJ1-5	NA	TGTGCCAGCAGCTTTACACCGGGGGCGGGTCAGCCCCAGCATTTT	CASSFTPGAGQPQHF